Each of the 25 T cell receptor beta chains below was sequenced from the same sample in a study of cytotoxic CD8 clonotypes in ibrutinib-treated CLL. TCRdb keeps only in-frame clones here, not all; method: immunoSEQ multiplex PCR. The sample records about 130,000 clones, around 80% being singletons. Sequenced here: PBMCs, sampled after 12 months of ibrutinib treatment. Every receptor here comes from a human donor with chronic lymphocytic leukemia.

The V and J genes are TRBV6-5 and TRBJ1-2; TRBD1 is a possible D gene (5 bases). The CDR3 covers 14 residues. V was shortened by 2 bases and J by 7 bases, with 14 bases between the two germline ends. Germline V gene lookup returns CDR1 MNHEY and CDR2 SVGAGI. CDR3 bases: TGTGCCAGCAGTTACCTCGGACTCGGGGGTGGCTACACCTTC. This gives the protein CASSYLGLGGGYTF.

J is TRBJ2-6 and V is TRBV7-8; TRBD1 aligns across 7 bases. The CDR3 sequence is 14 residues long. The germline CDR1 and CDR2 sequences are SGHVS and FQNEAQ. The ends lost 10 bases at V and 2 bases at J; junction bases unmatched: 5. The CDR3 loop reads CAIPGTAGANVLTF. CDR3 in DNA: TGTGCCATCCCAGGGACAGCTGGGGCCAACGTCCTGACTTTC.

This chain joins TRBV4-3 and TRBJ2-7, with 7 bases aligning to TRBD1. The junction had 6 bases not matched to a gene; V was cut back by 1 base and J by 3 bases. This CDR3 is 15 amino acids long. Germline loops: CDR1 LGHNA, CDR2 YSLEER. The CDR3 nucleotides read TGCGCCAGCAGCCAAGTGGGACAGAAGATCTACGAGCAGTACTTC. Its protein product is CASSQVGQKIYEQYF.

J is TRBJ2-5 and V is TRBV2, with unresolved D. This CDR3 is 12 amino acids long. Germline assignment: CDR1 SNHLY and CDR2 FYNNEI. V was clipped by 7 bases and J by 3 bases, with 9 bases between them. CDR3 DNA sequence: TGTGCCAGCACGATAGTCGAAGAGACCCAGTACTTC. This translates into CASTIVEETQYF.

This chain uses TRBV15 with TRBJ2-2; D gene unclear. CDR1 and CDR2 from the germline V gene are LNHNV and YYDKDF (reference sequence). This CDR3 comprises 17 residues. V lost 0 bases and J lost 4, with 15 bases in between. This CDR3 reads CATSREVAGVITGELFF. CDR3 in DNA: TGTGCCACCAGCAGAGAGGTAGCTGGAGTAATCACCGGGGAGCTGTTTTTT.

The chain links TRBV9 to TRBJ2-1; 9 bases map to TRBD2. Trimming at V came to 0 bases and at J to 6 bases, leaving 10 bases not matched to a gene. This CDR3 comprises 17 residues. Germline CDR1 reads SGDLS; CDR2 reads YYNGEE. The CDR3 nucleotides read TGTGCCAGCAGCGTAGAATTGTCTAGCGGGATAAGCAATGAGCAGTTCTTC. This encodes CASSVELSSGISNEQFF.

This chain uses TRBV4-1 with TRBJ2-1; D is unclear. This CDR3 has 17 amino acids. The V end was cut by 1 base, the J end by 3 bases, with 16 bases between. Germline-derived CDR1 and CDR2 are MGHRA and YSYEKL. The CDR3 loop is CASSQVFATARYNEQFF. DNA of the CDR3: TGCGCCAGCAGCCAAGTTTTCGCGACGGCCCGCTACAATGAGCAGTTCTTC.

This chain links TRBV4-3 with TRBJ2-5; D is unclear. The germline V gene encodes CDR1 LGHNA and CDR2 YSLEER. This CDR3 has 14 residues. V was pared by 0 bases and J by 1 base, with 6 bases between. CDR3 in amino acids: CASSQDLVQETQYF. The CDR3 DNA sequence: TGCGCCAGCAGCCAAGATTTAGTCCAAGAGACCCAGTACTTC.

CDR3 in DNA: TGTGCCAGTAGCACCGGGACAGCCTCCTACGAGCAGTACTTC. Amino acids: CASSTGTASYEQYF. The J gene is TRBJ2-7, the V gene TRBV19; TRBD1 agrees at 7 bases. This CDR3 has 14 residues. V was pared by 6 bases and J by 0 bases, with 5 bases of the junction left unmatched. Looked up from germline, CDR1 is LNHDA and CDR2 is SQIVND (reference sequence).

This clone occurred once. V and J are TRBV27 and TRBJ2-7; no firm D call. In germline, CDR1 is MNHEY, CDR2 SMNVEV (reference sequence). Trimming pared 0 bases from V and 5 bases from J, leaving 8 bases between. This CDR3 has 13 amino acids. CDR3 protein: CASSLSDGNEQYF. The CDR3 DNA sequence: TGTGCCAGCAGTTTATCGGACGGCAACGAGCAGTACTTC.

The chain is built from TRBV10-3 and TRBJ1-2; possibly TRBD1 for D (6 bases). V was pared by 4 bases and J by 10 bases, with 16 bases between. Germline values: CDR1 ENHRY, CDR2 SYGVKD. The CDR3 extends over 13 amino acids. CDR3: CAISGGQPPSYTF. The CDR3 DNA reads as TGTGCCATCAGTGGCGGACAGCCTCCGTCCTACACCTTC.

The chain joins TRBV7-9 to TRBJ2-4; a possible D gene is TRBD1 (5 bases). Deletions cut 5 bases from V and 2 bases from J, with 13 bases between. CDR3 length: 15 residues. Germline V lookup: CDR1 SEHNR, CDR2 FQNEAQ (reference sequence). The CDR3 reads CASSAGILSKNIQYF. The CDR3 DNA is TGTGCCAGCAGCGCAGGGATCCTATCCAAAAACATTCAGTACTTC.

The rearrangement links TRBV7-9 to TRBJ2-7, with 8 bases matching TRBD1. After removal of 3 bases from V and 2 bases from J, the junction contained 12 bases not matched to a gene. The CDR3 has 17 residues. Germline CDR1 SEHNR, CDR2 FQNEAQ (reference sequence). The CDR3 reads CASSFSKDREKAYEQYF. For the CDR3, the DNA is TGTGCCAGCAGCTTTTCTAAGGACAGGGAAAAGGCCTACGAGCAGTACTTC.

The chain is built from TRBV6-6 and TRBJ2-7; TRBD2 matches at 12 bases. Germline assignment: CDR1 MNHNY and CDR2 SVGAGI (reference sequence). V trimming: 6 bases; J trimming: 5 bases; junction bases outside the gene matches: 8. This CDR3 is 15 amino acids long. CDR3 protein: CASRALAGGPHEQYF. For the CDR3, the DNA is TGTGCCAGCAGGGCCCTAGCGGGAGGGCCCCACGAGCAGTACTTC.

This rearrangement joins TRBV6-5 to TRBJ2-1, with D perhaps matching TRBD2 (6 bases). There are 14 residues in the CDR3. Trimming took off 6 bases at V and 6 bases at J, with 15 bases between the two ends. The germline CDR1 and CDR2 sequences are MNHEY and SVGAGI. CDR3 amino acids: CASRRAPGVNEQFF. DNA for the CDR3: TGTGCCAGCAGGAGGGCCCCGGGGGTCAATGAGCAGTTCTTC.

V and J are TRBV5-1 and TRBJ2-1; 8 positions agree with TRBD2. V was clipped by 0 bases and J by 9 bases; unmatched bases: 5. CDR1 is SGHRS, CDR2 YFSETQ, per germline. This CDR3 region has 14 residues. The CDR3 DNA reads TGCGCCAGCAGCTTGGGCGGGACTAGGGGTGAGCAGTTCTTC. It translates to CASSLGGTRGEQFF.

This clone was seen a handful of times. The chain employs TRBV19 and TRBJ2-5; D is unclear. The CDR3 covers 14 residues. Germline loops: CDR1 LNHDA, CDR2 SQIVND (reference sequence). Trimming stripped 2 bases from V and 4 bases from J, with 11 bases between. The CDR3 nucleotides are TGTGCCAGTAGTATAAGGACGGATGGAGAGACCCAGTACTTC. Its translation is CASSIRTDGETQYF. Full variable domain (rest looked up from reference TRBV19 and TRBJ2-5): DGGITQSPKYLFRKEGQNVTLSCEQNLNHDAMYWYRQDPGQGLRLIYYSQIVNDFQKGDIAEGYSVSREKKESFPLTVTSAQKNPTAFYLCASSIRTDGETQYFGPGTRLLVL.

As DNA, the CDR3 is TGTGCCAGCAGGAACCCCGGGGTATACGGCTACACCTTC. Its protein product is CASRNPGVYGYTF. The rearrangement joins TRBV6-1 to TRBJ1-2; D gene unclear. The CDR3 has 13 amino acids. CDR1 and CDR2 (germline): MNHNS, SASEGT. Trimming removed 6 bases at V and 8 bases at J, with 16 bases between.

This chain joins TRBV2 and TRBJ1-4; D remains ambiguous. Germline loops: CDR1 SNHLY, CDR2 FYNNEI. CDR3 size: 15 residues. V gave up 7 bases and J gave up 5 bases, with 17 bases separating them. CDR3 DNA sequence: TGTGCCAGCAACTGGGCCTCAACCTCCAATGAAAAACTGTTTTTT. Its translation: CASNWASTSNEKLFF.

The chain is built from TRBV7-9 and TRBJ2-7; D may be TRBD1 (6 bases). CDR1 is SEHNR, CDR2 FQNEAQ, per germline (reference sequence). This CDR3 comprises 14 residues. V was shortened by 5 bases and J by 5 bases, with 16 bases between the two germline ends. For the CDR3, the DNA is TGTGCCAGCAGCCACCTTGGGCCAGGGGACGAGCAGTACTTC. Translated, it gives CASSHLGPGDEQYF.

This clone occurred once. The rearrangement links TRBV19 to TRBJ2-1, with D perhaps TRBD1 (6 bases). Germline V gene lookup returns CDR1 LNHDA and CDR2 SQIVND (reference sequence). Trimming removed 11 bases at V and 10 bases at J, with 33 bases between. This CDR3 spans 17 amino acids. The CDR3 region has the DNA TGTGCCGCAAAATGGACGCTCCCAGGGGAACGATCTGCGGAGCAGTTCTTC. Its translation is CAAKWTLPGERSAEQFF. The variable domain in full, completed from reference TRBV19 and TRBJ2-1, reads DGGITQSPKYLFRKEGQNVTLSCEQNLNHDAMYWYRQDPGQGLRLIYYSQIVNDFQKGDIAEGYSVSREKKESFPLTVTSAQKNPTAFYLCAAKWTLPGERSAEQFFGPGTRLTVL.

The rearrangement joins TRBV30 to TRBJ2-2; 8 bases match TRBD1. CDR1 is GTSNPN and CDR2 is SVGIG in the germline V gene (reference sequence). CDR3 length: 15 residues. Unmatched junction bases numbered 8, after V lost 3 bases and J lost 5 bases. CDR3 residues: CAWRPRDRRTGELFF. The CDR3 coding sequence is TGTGCCTGGAGGCCACGGGACAGGCGGACCGGGGAGCTGTTTTTT.

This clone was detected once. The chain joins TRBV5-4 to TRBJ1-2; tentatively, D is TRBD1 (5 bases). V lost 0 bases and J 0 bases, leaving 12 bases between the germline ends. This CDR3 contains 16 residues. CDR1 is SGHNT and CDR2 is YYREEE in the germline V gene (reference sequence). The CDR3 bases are TGTGCCAGCAGCTTGGACTCCGGGACTGCTAACTATGGCTACACCTTC. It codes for CASSLDSGTANYGYTF.

This CDR3 is CASSGQGIISQPQHF. The CDR3 DNA sequence: TGTGCCAGTAGTGGACAGGGCATAATTTCTCAGCCCCAGCATTTT. The chain combines TRBV19 with TRBJ1-5; 8 nucleotides align to TRBD1. Trimming cost V 5 bases and J 6 bases; bases outside gene matches: 9. The CDR3 extends over 15 amino acids. Germline V gene data show CDR1 as LNHDA and CDR2 as SQIVND (reference sequence).

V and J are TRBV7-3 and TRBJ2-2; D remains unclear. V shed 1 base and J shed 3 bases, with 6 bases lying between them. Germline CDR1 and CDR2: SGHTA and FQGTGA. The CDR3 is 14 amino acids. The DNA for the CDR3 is TGTGCCAGCAGCTTAATTCGGGACACCGGGGAGCTGTTTTTT. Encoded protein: CASSLIRDTGELFF.